The clone carrying this TCR beta chain was counted many times. The sample is drawn from a study of T-cell reconstitution after alpha-beta-depleted transplantation in children. Preparation of the TCRbeta library used unique molecular identifiers. In TCRdb, the PCR reads were re-called with MiXCR into one record per CDR3 protein. The table has hundreds of thousands of distinct CDR3 sequences, roughly a tenth seen once. Deletions cut 3 bases from V and 1 base from J, with 8 bases between. The CDR3 contains 14 residues. From germline, CDR1 is MDHEN and CDR2 SYDVKM. The chain combines TRBV28 with TRBJ2-3; the D is unclear. This receptor was obtained from a child younger than two with acute myeloid leukemia, due to receive a stem cell transplant. The sample in question was PBMCs, obtained before TCRalphabeta/CD19-depleted stem cell transplant. CDR3 protein: CASSFGFRTDTQYF. CDR3 bases: TGTGCCAGCAGTTTCGGTTTCCGCACAGATACGCAGTATTTT.